This passage covers 11 T cell receptor beta chains from one sample sequenced in a study of cytomegalovirus exposure and HLA in healthy donors. PCR was performed using 60 Vbeta and 13 Jbeta primers. The method was immunoSEQ multiplex PCR; TCRdb's version includes in-frame clones alone and lacks a portion of them. The sample records roughly 100,000 clones, about three quarters being singletons. The specimen sequenced was PBMCs. The receptors here all came from a woman between 18 and 30 years old in good health and CMV-seropositive.

This chain connects TRBV11-3 to TRBJ2-1; a possible D gene is TRBD2 (6 bases). Germline CDR1 is SGHNT and CDR2 is YENEEA. The CDR3 is made up of 14 amino acids. V was shortened by 6 bases and J by 6 bases, with 15 bases between the two germline ends. This CDR3 reads CASRAGSTTNEQFF. Here the CDR3 DNA reads TGTGCCAGCAGAGCGGGTTCCACTACCAATGAGCAGTTCTTC.

The chain combines TRBV9 with TRBJ2-7; 8 bases align to TRBD2. The CDR3 runs 16 residues. Germline CDR1 SGDLS, CDR2 YYNGEE. The V segment lost 4 bases and the J segment 5 bases; nucleotides outside the gene matches: 14. Written as DNA, the CDR3 is TGTGCCAGCAGCCCCGTCGCGGGAGGAACAAAGGACGAGCAGTACTTC. Encoded protein: CASSPVAGGTKDEQYF.

V is TRBV5-1 and J is TRBJ2-1; 12 nucleotides agree with TRBD2. CDR1 and CDR2 (germline): SGHRS, YFSETQ. With V trimmed by 0 bases and J by 7 bases, 2 bases remained unmatched. The CDR3 is 15 amino acids. The CDR3, as DNA: TGCGCCAGCAGCTTGGGGACTAGCGGGAATAATGAGCAGTTCTTC. Protein sequence: CASSLGTSGNNEQFF.

The rearrangement uses TRBV25-1 and TRBJ1-1, with 8 bases aligning to TRBD1. The CDR3 extends over 16 amino acids. The V and J ends lost 5 bases and 4 bases, in that order; junction bases with no gene match: 12. The germline V gene encodes CDR1 MGHDK and CDR2 SYGVNS. The CDR3 coding sequence is TGTGCCAGCAGTACACAGGGGGGCGCACGGGGCACTGAAGCTTTCTTT. Translated, it gives CASSTQGGARGTEAFF.

This clone turned up a few times. V gene TRBV5-6 combines with J gene TRBJ1-1; D gene uncertain. Germline CDR1 and CDR2: SGHDT and YYEEEE. The CDR3 contains 14 residues. Trimming removed 1 base at V and 5 bases at J, with 12 bases between. The CDR3 loop is CASSLITVQTEAFF. The DNA for the CDR3 is TGTGCCAGCAGCTTGATTACAGTGCAGACTGAAGCTTTCTTT.

This clone is a singleton in its sample. V gene TRBV7-3 combines with J gene TRBJ2-1, with D perhaps TRBD2 (5 bases). Trimming removed 6 bases at V and 5 bases at J, with 11 bases between. The CDR3 has 13 amino acids. The germline V gene encodes CDR1 SGHTA and CDR2 FQGTGA. The CDR3 region has the DNA TGTGCCAGCAGTCAAACCGGGGACAATGAGCAGTTCTTC. Amino acid sequence: CASSQTGDNEQFF.

The gene calls are TRBV30 and TRBJ1-2; D uncertain. The CDR3 is made up of 12 amino acids. Between the trimmed V and J ends, which lost 4 bases and 7 bases, there was a span of 13 bases. Germline CDR1 is GTSNPN and CDR2 is SVGIG (reference sequence). CDR3 bases: TGTGCCTGGACAGGTACCCCCGGTGGCTACACCTTC. It codes for CAWTGTPGGYTF.

The chain couples TRBV28 to TRBJ1-6; 7 nucleotides line up with TRBD1. From germline, CDR1 is MDHEN and CDR2 SYDVKM. CDR3 length: 15 residues. V shed 2 bases, J shed 7 bases, and the junction held 5 bases outside the gene matches. The CDR3 here is CASSLRGQRNSPLHF. The CDR3 coding sequence is TGTGCCAGCAGTTTACGGGGACAGAGGAATTCACCCCTCCACTTT.

The chain has TRBV5-1 and TRBJ2-1; maybe TRBD2 (5 bases). The germline V gene encodes CDR1 SGHRS and CDR2 YFSETQ. The CDR3 is made up of 16 amino acids. The germline V and J ends were trimmed by 0 bases and 4 bases, with 14 bases remaining between them. The CDR3: CASSLAGEAEYNEQFF. DNA for the CDR3: TGCGCCAGCAGCTTGGCCGGGGAAGCGGAATACAATGAGCAGTTCTTC. The whole variable domain, filled in from reference TRBV5-1 and TRBJ2-1, reads KAGVTQTPRYLIKTRGQQVTLSCSPISGHRSVSWYQQTPGQGLQFLFEYFSETQRNKGNFPGRFSGRQFSNSRSEMNVSTLELGDSALYLCASSLAGEAEYNEQFFGPGTRLTVL.

J is TRBJ1-2 and V is TRBV9; 11 bases map to TRBD1. The CDR3 is 14 residues long. Germline V gene lookup returns CDR1 SGDLS and CDR2 YYNGEE. J gave up 7 bases and V 3 bases, and 5 bases lay outside the gene matches. CDR3 nucleotide sequence: TGTGCCAGCAGCGCAGGACAGGGGGCGAGTGGCTACACCTTC. Amino acids: CASSAGQGASGYTF.

This chain uses TRBV30 with TRBJ1-5; TRBD1 is a possible D gene (6 bases). Germline CDR1 reads GTSNPN; CDR2 reads SVGIG (reference sequence). The V and J ends lost 0 bases and 7 bases respectively, with 13 bases between them. The CDR3 contains 14 residues. The CDR3 sequence: CAWSVLSGAQPQHF. DNA of the CDR3: TGTGCCTGGAGTGTACTGTCAGGGGCACAGCCCCAGCATTTT.